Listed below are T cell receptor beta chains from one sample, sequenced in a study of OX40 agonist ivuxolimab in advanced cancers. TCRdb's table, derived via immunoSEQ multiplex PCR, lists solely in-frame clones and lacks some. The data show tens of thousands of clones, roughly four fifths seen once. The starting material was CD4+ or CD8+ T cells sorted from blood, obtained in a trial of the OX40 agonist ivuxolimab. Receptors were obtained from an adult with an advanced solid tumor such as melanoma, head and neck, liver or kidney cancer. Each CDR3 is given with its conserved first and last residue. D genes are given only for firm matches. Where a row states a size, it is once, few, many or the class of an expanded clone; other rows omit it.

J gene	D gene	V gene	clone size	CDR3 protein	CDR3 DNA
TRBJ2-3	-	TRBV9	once	CASSVGTIRTDTQYF	TGTGCCAGCAGCGTAGGGACAATCCGCACAGATACGCAGTATTTT
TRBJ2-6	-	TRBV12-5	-	CASGKGGSPDSSGANVLTF	TGTGCTAGTGGTAAGGGGGGGAGCCCAGACAGCTCTGGGGCCAACGTCCTGACTTTC
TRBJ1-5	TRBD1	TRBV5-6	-	CASSPGTGGSGQPQHF	TGTGCCAGCAGCCCAGGCACAGGGGGATCGGGTCAGCCCCAGCATTTT
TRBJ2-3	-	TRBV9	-	CASSVVVSGSTDTQYF	TGTGCCAGCAGCGTAGTTGTAAGTGGTAGCACAGATACGCAGTATTTT
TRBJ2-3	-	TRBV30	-	CAWSRSSGWDTQYF	TGTGCCTGGAGTAGGTCATCGGGGTGGGATACGCAGTATTTT
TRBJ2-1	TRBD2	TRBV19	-	CASSFEALAGVLVNEQFF	TGTGCCAGTAGTTTCGAAGCTCTAGCGGGGGTTTTAGTCAATGAGCAGTTCTTC
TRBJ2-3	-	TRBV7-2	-	CASSVNKVKDTQYF	TGTGCCAGCAGCGTTAACAAGGTCAAGGATACGCAGTATTTT
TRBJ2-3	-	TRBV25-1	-	CASSDHTKSTDTQYF	TGTGCCAGCAGTGACCACACCAAGTCCACAGATACGCAGTATTTT
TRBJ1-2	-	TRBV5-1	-	CASSLAGSFSSDYGYTF	TGCGCCAGCAGCTTGGCAGGGAGTTTTTCCTCTGACTATGGCTACACCTTC
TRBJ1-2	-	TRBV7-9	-	CATEGGGYGYTF	TGTGCCACCGAGGGCGGTGGCTATGGCTACACCTTC
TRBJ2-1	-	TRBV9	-	CASKDDSSNEQFF	TGTGCCAGCAAGGACGACAGTTCCAATGAGCAGTTCTTC
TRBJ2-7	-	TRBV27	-	CASRASSRVYEQYF	TGTGCCAGCCGCGCGTCTAGCAGGGTCTACGAGCAGTACTTC
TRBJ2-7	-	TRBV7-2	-	CASSLWPSDEQYF	TGTGCCAGCAGCTTATGGCCCTCCGACGAGCAGTACTTC
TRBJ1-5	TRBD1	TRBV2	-	CASNTARDREYSNQPQHF	TGTGCCAGCAACACCGCCCGGGACAGGGAATATAGCAATCAGCCCCAGCATTTT
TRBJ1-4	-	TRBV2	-	CASNFDGAPRANEKLFF	TGTGCCAGCAATTTTGACGGTGCCCCGAGGGCTAATGAAAAACTGTTTTTT
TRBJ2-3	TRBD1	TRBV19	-	CASRQGGTDTQYF	TGTGCCAGTCGACAGGGGGGCACAGATACGCAGTATTTT
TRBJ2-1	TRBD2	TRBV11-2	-	CASSLTRGGYNEQFF	TGTGCCAGCAGCTTAACGCGGGGGGGTTACAATGAGCAGTTCTTC
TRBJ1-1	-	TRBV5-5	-	CASSLDGWQEAFF	TGTGCCAGCAGCTTGGATGGGTGGCAGGAAGCTTTCTTT
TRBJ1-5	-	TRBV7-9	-	CASSVDGYQPQHF	TGTGCCAGCAGCGTAGACGGATATCAGCCCCAGCATTTT
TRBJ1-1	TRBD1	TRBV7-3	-	CASSLIPGGARTEAFF	TGTGCCAGCAGCTTAATCCCAGGGGGCGCGCGCACTGAAGCTTTCTTT
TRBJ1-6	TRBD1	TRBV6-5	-	CASSYRRTGYNSPLHF	TGTGCCAGCAGTTACCGACGGACAGGGTATAATTCACCCCTCCACTTT
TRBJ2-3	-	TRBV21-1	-	CASSSEGAGTGSADTQYF	TGTGCCAGCAGCAGCGAGGGAGCCGGGACAGGGTCAGCTGATACGCAGTATTTT
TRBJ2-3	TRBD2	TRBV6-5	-	CASRIAGGLGDTQYF	TGTGCCAGCAGAATAGCGGGGGGGCTTGGAGATACGCAGTATTTT
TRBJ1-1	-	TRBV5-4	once	CASSLEAAGDTEAFF	TGTGCCAGCAGCTTGGAGGCAGCTGGGGACACTGAAGCTTTCTTT
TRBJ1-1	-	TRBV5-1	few	CASSLANRATEAFF	TGCGCCAGCAGCTTGGCTAACAGGGCGACTGAAGCTTTCTTT
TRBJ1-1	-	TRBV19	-	CASSSPQGLVTEAFF	TGTGCCAGTAGTAGCCCCCAGGGGTTGGTCACTGAAGCTTTCTTT
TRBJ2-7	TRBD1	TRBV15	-	CATSSRQGYYEQYF	TGTGCCACCAGCTCCCGACAGGGTTACTACGAGCAGTACTTC
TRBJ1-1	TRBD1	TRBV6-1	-	CASSGDRNTEAFF	TGTGCCAGCAGTGGGGACAGGAACACTGAAGCTTTCTTT
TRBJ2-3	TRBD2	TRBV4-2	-	CASSRARSGGTDTQYF	TGTGCCAGCAGCCGCGCGAGGAGCGGGGGGACAGATACGCAGTATTTT
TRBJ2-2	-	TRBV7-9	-	CASSLTGSRDTGELFF	TGTGCCAGCAGTCTTACGGGGTCAAGGGACACCGGGGAGCTGTTTTTT
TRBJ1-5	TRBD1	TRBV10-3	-	CAISEQGTGNQPQHF	TGTGCCATCAGCGAACAGGGGACAGGGAATCAGCCCCAGCATTTT
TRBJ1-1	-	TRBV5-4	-	CASSSAGTPGTEAFF	TGTGCCAGCAGCTCTGCCGGGACCCCGGGCACTGAAGCTTTCTTT
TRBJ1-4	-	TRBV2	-	CASSELAETNEKLFF	TGTGCCAGCAGTGAGTTGGCAGAAACTAATGAAAAACTGTTTTTT
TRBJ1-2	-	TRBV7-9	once	CASSLAVGQGGYGYTF	TGTGCCAGCAGCTTAGCGGTGGGTCAGGGAGGCTATGGCTACACCTTC
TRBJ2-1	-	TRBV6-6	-	CASSSTQGIDEQFF	TGTGCCAGCAGTTCTACACAGGGTATCGATGAGCAGTTCTTC
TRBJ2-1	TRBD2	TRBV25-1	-	CASSEYRTSGYNEQFF	TGTGCCAGCAGTGAATATCGGACTAGCGGTTACAATGAGCAGTTCTTC
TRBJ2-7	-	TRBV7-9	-	CASSPTGTLYEQYF	TGTGCCAGCAGCCCGACAGGAACCCTCTACGAGCAGTACTTC
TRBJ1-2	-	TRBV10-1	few	CASSEDSYGYTF	TGCGCCAGCAGTGAGGACTCCTATGGCTACACCTTC
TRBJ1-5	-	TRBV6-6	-	CASRDRINQPQHF	TGTGCCAGCAGGGACAGAATCAATCAGCCCCAGCATTTT
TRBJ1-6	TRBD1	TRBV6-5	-	CASSLRTGQNSPLHF	TGTGCCAGCAGTTTACGGACAGGGCAAAATTCACCCCTCCACTTT
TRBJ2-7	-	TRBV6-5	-	CASSWGLRALDEQYF	TGTGCCAGCAGTTGGGGCTTGAGGGCGCTGGACGAGCAGTACTTC
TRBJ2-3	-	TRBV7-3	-	CASSLAGQPTDTQYF	TGTGCCAGCAGCTTGGCGGGACAACCAACAGATACGCAGTATTTT
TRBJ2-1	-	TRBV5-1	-	CASSVDRYNEQFF	TGCGCCAGCAGCGTGGACAGATACAATGAGCAGTTCTTC
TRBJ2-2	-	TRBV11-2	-	CASSLGLTPGELFF	TGTGCCAGCAGCTTAGGACTGACCCCCGGGGAGCTGTTTTTT
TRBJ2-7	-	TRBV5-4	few	CASSLGDGSSYEQYF	TGTGCCAGCAGCTTGGGAGACGGAAGCTCCTACGAGCAGTACTTC
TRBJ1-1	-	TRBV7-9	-	CASSRGAPSTEAFF	TGTGCCAGCAGCAGGGGGGCCCCGAGCACTGAAGCTTTCTTT
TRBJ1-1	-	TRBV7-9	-	CASSLVDGLNTEAFF	TGTGCCAGCAGCTTAGTGGATGGGCTAAACACTGAAGCTTTCTTT
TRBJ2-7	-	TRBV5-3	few	CARESLRAGVSYEQYF	TGTGCCAGGGAATCACTAAGGGCAGGCGTTTCCTACGAGCAGTACTTC
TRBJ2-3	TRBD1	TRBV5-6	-	CASSFRTGHTDTQYF	TGTGCCAGCAGCTTCCGGACAGGCCACACAGATACGCAGTATTTT
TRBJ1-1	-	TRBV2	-	CASSGGGRTEAFF	TGTGCCAGCTCCGGGGGGGGGAGGACTGAAGCTTTCTTT
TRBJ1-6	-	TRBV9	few	CASSVGPDNSPLHF	TGTGCCAGCAGCGTCGGACCAGATAATTCACCCCTCCACTTT
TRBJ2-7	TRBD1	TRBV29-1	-	CSVAVGQGSYEQYF	TGCAGCGTTGCGGTGGGACAGGGCTCCTACGAGCAGTACTTC
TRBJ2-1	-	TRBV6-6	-	CASSYSATVQGEQFF	TGTGCCAGCAGTTACTCAGCGACAGTCCAGGGTGAGCAGTTCTTC
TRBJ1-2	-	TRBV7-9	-	CASSPGSRDYGYTF	TGTGCCAGCAGCCCCGGCTCGAGGGATTATGGCTACACCTTC